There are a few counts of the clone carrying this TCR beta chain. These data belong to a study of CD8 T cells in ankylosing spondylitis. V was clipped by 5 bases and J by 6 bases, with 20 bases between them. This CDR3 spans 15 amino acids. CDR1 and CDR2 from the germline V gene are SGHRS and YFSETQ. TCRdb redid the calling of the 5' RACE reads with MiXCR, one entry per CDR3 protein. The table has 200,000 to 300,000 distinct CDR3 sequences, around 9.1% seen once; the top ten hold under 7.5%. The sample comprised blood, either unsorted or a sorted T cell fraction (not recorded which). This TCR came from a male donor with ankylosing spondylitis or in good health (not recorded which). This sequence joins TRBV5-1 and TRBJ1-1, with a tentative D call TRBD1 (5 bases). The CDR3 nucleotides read TGCGCCAGCAGGACGGGCCAGCCGGGAGGGGCTGAAGCTTTCTTT. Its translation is CASRTGQPGGAEAFF.